Described below is a single TCR beta chain sequence and its context. Its binding antigen is unknown. No base-level quality is on record; no much larger clone is a single base apart. The study evaluated CTLA-4 blockade (ipilimumab) given together with focal radiation therapy in patients who had chemo-refractory metastatic non-small-cell lung cancer. V gives up 4 bases and J gives up 6 bases, and the segment between their germline ends measures 10 bases. There are 13 amino acids in the CDR3, from cysteine to phenylalanine inclusive. The sequence is cut down to CDR3 DNA, 39 bases in frame from base 1. From the germline V gene, CDR1 is SGHRS and CDR2 is YFSETQ. The source of the sample is a study of radiotherapy plus CTLA-4 blockade in lung cancer (dated by TCRdb to the late 2010s). With respect to the entire study: Among enrolled patients, 15% to 20% had an objective response and 31% reached disease control.

Beyond this particular receptor, the publication reports: TCR clones derived from tumors expanded in peripheral blood after treatment with radiotherapy and ipilimumab. The strongest predictors of response were reported to be early dynamic shifts in blood T cell clones along with a rise in serum interferon-beta following radiation.

Receptor amplification or capture employed the immunoSEQ multiplex PCR assay. In TCRdb, the immuneACCESS table is reduced to in-frame sequences with V and J assigned. These tables do not hold every clone; where another copy was compared, an unresolved V gene accounts for under half, and the others remain unexplained. A total of more than 90,000 clones appear in this sample, 80% to 90% of them only once. Under 5.5% of the sample comes from the top ten. The sample in question was peripheral blood, obtained from a patient treated with radiotherapy plus ipilimumab. The TCR sequence derives from a human donor with non-small cell lung cancer that progressed on radiotherapy plus ipilimumab. Recombination joined TRBV5-1 with TRBJ2-2; TRBD1 is a weak D gene call, 6 bases matching. The bases are TGCGCCAGCAGCCCACAGGGTGCCGGGGAGCTGTTTTTT. It specifies CASSPQGAGELFF.